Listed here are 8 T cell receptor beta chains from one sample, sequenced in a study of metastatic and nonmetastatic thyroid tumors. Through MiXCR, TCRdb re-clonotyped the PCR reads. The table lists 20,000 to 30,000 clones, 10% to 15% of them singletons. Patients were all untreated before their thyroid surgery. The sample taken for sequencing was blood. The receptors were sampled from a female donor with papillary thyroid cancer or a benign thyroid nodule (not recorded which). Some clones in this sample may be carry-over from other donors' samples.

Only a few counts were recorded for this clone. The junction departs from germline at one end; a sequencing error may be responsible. The CDR3: CASSQTPGQGNTEAFF. CDR3 in DNA: TGTGCCAGCAGTCAAACGCCGGGACAGGGGAACACCGAAGCTTTCTTT. V is TRBV6-1 and J is TRBJ1-1, with 10 bases lining up with TRBD1. This CDR3 spans 16 amino acids. The germline gives CDR1 MNHNS, CDR2 SASEGT.

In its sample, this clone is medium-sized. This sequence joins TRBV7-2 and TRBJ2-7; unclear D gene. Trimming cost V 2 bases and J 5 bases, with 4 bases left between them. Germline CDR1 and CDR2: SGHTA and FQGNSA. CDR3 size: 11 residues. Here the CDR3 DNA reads TGTGCCAGCAGCTTAATGCACGAGCAGTACTTC. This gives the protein CASSLMHEQYF.

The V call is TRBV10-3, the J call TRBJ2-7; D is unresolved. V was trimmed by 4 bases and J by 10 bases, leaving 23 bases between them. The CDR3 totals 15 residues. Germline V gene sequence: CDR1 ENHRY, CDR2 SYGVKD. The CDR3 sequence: CAISARGSDRSDQYF. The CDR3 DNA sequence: TGTGCCATCAGTGCTCGTGGATCCGATAGGAGCGATCAGTACTTC.

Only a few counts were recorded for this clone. Written as DNA, the CDR3 is TGTGCCAGTATCGAACTCGGAGTGTGCTATGGCTACACCTTC. It is translated as CASIELGVCYGYTF. This chain uses TRBV19 with TRBJ1-2, with D uncertain. The V gene lost 7 bases and the J gene lost 4 bases, with 16 bases spanning the gap. The CDR3 extends over 14 amino acids. Germline lookup yields CDR1 LNHDA and CDR2 SQIVND (reference sequence).

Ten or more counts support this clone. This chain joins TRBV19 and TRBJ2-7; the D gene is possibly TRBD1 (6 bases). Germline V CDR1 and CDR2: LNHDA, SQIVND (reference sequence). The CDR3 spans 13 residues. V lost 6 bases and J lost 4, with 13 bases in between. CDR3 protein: CASRRTDTYEQYF. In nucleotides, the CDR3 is TGTGCCAGTAGGCGGACAGACACATACGAGCAGTACTTC.

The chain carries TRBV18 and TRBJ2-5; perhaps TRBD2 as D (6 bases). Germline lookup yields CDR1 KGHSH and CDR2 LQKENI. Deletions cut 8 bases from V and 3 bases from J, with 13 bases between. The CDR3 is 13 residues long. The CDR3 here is CASSLLAEETQYF. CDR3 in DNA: TGTGCCAGCAGCTTACTAGCAGAAGAGACCCAGTACTTC.

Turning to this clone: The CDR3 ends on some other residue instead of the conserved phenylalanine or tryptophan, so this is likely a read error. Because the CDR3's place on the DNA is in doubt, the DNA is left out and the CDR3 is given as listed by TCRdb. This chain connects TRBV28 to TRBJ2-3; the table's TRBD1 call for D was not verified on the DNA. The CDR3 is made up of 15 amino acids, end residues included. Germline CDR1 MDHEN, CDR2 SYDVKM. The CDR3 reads CASSSPDKRGDTHYL.

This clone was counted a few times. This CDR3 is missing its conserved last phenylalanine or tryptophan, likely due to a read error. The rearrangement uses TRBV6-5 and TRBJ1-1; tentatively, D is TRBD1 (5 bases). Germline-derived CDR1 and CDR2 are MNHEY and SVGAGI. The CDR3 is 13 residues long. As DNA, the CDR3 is TGTGCTAGCAGTTACTACGGGGGCACTGAAGCTTTCTCT. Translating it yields CASSYYGGTEAFS.